This T cell receptor (beta chain) was profiled in a study of technical replicates of blood from four donors. The table came from immunoSEQ multiplex PCR; TCRdb's copy has only in-frame clones and leaves some out. The sample lists about 84,000 clones, about 97% occurring once. Germline CDR1 reads SGHRS; CDR2 reads YFSETQ. This CDR3 has 14 amino acids. V lost 4 bases, J lost 14 bases, and 19 bases lay in between. The chain combines TRBV5-1 with TRBJ1-6; D might be TRBD1 (6 bases). This TCR was sampled from a human donor in good health. The source material was T cells isolated from PBMCs. The CDR3 spells CASSNGQQEATLHF. The CDR3 coding sequence is TGCGCCAGCAGCAATGGACAGCAGGAAGCAACCCTCCACTTT.